This entry concerns a single TCR beta chain. The antigen is unknown. These data belong to a study of cytomegalovirus exposure and HLA in healthy donors. Study-level findings and limits: Cytomegalovirus status, reportedly, was diagnosed with high specificity and sensitivity by the classifier. Specific recognition of CMV antigens was confirmed in vitro for three chains (all CMV-associated). Most sequenced TCRs were rare (though some public TCRs occurred in many donors).

The donors belonged to the roughly 130-subject validation cohort, separate from the roughly 710-subject first cohort. The repertoire was sequenced with immunoSEQ multiplex PCR; TCRdb's copy has only in-frame clones and lacks some. The sample lists under 150,000 clones, about 90% occurring once. With 3 bases removed from V and 5 bases from J, the gap between germline ends came to 4 bases. This CDR3 comprises 11 residues. The germline CDR1 and CDR2 sequences are DFQATT and SNEGSKA (reference sequence). This receptor was identified in a young woman in good health and CMV-seronegative. Sequencing was done on a sample of PBMCs. This chain uses TRBV20-1 with TRBJ1-4; no definite D call. CDR3 sequence reads: CSARENEKLFF. Written as DNA, the CDR3 is TGCAGTGCTAGGGAGAATGAAAAACTGTTTTTT.